Given below is one T cell receptor (beta chain) in context. Its antigen is not known. Some clones are missing from TCRdb's copy, which holds only in-frame ones; the method was immunoSEQ multiplex PCR. The sample lists about 20,000 clones; around 86% were seen once. The germline V and J ends were trimmed by 7 bases and 2 bases, with 16 bases remaining between them. Germline lookup yields CDR1 MDHEN and CDR2 SYDVKM. CDR3 size: 15 residues. This entry comes from a study of PD-1 blockade in classical Hodgkin lymphoma. Time point indicated: newly diagnosed, previously untreated cHL patient sample. Magnetic depletion of unwanted cells isolated CD4+ T cells from thawed PBMCs. For comparison, PBMCs from newly diagnosed, untreated classical Hodgkin lymphoma were used. General study points: Reported baseline diversity: healthy donors highest, relapsed/refractory patients lowest.

The sample comprised CD4+ T cells from blood. The TCR comes from a human donor with classical Hodgkin lymphoma. This chain joins TRBV28 and TRBJ2-3; D might be TRBD1 or TRBD2, each matching 5 bases. CDR3 sequence: CASTWGRGVTDTQYF. The CDR3 bases are TGTGCCAGCACCTGGGGGAGAGGGGTCACAGATACGCAGTATTTT.